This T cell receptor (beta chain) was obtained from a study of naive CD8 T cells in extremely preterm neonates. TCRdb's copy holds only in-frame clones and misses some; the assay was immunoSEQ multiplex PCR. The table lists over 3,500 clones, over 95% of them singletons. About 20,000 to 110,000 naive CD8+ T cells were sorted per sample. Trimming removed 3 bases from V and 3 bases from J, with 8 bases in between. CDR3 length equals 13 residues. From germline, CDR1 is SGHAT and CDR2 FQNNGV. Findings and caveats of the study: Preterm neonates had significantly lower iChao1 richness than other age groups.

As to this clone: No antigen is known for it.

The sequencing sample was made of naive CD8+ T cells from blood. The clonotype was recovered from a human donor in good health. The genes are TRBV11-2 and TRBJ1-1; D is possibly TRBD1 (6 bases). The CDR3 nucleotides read TGTGCCAGCAGCTTTGAGGGGGACACTGAAGCTTTCTTT. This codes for CASSFEGDTEAFF.